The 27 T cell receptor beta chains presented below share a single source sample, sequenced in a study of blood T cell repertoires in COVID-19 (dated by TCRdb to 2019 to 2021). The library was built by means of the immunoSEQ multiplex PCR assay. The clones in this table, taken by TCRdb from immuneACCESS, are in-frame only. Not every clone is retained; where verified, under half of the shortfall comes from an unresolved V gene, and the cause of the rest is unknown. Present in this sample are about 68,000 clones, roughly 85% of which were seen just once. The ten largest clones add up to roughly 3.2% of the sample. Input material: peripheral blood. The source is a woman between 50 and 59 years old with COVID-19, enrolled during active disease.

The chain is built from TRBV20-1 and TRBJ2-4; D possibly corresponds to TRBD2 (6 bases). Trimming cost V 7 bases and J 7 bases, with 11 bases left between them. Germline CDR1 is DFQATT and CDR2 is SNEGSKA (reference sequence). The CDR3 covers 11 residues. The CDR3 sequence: CSGRETNIQYF. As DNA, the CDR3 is TGCAGTGGCCGGGAGACCAACATTCAGTACTTC.

CDR3 residues: CASSHGGSYNEQFF. The CDR3 DNA is TGTGCCAGCAGCCACGGCGGCTCCTACAATGAGCAGTTCTTC. V and J are TRBV3-1 (or the pseudogene TRBV3-2) and TRBJ2-1; no firm D call. V gave up 3 bases and J gave up 0 bases, with 6 bases separating them. This CDR3 is 14 amino acids long. Germline V lookup: CDR1 LGHDT, CDR2 YNNKEL (reference sequence).

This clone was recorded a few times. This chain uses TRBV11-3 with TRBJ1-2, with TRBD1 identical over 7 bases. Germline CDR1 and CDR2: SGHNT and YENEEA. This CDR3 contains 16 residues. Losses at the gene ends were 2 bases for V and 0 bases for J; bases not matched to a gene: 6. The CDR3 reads CASSLRGLAANYGYTF. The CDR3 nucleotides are TGTGCCAGCAGCTTAAGGGGGCTGGCAGCTAACTATGGCTACACCTTC.

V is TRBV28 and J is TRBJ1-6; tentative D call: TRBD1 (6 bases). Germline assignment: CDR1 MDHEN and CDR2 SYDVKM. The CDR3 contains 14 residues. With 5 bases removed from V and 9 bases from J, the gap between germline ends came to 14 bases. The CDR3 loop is CASSTGRTLSPLHF. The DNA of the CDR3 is TGTGCCAGCAGTACAGGGAGAACCCTTTCACCCCTCCACTTT.

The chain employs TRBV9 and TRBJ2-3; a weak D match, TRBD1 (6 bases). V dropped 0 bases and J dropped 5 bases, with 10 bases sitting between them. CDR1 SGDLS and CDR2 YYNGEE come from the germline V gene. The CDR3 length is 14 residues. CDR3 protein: CASSVEVRGDTQYF. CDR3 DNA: TGTGCCAGCAGCGTAGAGGTCAGGGGAGATACGCAGTATTTT.

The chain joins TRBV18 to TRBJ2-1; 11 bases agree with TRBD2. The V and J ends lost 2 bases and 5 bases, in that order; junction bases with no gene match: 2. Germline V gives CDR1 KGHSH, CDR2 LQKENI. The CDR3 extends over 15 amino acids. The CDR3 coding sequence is TGTGCCAGCTCACCAATGGGACTAGCGGACAATGAGCAGTTCTTC. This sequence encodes CASSPMGLADNEQFF.

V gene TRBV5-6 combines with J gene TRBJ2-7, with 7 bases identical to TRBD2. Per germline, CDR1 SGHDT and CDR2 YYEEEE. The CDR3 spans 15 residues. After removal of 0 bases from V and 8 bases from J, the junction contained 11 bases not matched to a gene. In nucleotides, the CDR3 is TGTGCCAGCAGCTTGGCTCTACGCGGGAGTAGCCAGCAGTACTTC. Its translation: CASSLALRGSSQQYF.

CDR3 bases: TGTGCCAGCAGTCTCACAGGGTCCCTTGAAGCTTTCTTT. Its protein product is CASSLTGSLEAFF. The chain employs TRBV3-1 (or the pseudogene TRBV3-2) and TRBJ1-1, with a tentative D call TRBD1 (6 bases). The CDR3 covers 13 residues. Trimming removed 6 bases at V and 7 bases at J, with 15 bases between. Germline V gives CDR1 LGHDT, CDR2 YNNKEL (reference sequence).

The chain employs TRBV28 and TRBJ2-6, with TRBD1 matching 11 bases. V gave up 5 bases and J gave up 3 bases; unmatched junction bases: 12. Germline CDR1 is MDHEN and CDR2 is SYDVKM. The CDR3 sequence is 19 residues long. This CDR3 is CASSPHRTGGWVGANVLTF. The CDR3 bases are TGTGCCAGCAGTCCACATCGGACAGGGGGCTGGGTTGGGGCCAACGTCCTGACTTTC.

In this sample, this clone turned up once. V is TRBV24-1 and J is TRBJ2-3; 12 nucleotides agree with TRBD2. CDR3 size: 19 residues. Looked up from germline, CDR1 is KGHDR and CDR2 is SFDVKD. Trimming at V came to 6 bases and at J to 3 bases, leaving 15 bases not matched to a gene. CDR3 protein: CATSKSRLAGAGWTDTQYF. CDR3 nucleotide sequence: TGTGCCACCAGTAAAAGCAGACTAGCGGGAGCGGGTTGGACAGATACGCAGTATTTT.

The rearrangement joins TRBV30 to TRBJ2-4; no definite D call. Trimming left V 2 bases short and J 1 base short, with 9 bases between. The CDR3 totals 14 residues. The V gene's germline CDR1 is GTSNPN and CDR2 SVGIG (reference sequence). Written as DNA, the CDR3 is TGTGCCTGGAGTTCCCTAAAGGCCAAAAACATTCAGTACTTC. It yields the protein CAWSSLKAKNIQYF.

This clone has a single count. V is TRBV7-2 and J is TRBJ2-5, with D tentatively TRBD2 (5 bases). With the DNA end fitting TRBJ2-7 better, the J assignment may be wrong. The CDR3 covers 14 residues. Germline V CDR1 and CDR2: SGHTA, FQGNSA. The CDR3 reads CASSLGSGSYEQYF. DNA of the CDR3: TGTGCCAGCAGCTTAGGTTCGGGATCCTACGAGCAGTACTTC.

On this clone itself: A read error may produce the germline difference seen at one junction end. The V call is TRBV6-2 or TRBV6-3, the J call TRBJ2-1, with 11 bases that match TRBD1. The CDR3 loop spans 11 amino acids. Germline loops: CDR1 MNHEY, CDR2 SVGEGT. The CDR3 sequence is CASSWTGGLVF. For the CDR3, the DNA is TGTGCCAGCAGTTGGACAGGGGGCTTGGTCTTC.

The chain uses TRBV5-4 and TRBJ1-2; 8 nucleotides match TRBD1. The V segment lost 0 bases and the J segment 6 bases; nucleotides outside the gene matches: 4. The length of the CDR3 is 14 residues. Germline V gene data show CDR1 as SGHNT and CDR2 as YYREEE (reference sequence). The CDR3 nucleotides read TGTGCCAGCAGCTTGGCACACAGGGGGAATGGCTACACCTTC. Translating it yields CASSLAHRGNGYTF.

Here the CDR3 reads CASSQDWLLYEQYF. In nucleotides, the CDR3 is TGTGCCAGCAGCCAAGATTGGCTCCTCTACGAGCAGTACTTC. The rearrangement uses TRBV4-2 and TRBJ2-7; D is uncertain. The CDR3 consists of 14 residues. The germline CDR1 and CDR2 sequences are LGHNA and YNFKEQ. V was trimmed by 0 bases and J by 3 bases, leaving 9 bases between them.

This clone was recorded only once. The CDR3 bases are TGTGCCAGCGGCGCCGATGGGGAGGGCCGGTACGAGCAGTACTTC. Translating gives CASGADGEGRYEQYF. This sequence joins TRBV28 and TRBJ2-7; 7 bases match TRBD2. Germline V CDR1 and CDR2: MDHEN, SYDVKM. The CDR3 runs 15 residues. J gave up 4 bases and V 8 bases, and 14 bases lay outside the gene matches.

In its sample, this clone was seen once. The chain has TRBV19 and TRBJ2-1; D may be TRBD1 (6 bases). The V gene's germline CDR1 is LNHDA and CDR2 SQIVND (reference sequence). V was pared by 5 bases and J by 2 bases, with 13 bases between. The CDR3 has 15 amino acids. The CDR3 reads CASSYDRRTYNEQFF. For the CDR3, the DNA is TGTGCCAGTAGTTACGACAGGAGAACCTACAATGAGCAGTTCTTC.

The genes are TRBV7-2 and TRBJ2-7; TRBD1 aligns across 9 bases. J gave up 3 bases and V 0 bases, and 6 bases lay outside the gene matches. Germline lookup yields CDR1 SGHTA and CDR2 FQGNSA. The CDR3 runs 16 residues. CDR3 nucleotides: TGTGCCAGCAGCTTAGCGGGACAGGGTGATATCTACGAGCAGTACTTC. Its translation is CASSLAGQGDIYEQYF.

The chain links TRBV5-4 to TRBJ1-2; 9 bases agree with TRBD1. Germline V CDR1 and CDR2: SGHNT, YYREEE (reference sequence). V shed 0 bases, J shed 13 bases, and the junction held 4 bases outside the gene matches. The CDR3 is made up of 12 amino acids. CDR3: CASSLVGQGLTF. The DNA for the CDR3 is TGTGCCAGCAGCTTGGTGGGACAGGGCCTCACCTTC.

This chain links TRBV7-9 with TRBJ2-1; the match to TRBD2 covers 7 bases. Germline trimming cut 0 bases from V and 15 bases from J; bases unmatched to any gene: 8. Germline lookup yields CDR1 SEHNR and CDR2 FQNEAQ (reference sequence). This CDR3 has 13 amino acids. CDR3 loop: CASSLAGRGMAFF. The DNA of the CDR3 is TGTGCCAGCAGCTTAGCGGGGAGGGGAATGGCGTTCTTC.

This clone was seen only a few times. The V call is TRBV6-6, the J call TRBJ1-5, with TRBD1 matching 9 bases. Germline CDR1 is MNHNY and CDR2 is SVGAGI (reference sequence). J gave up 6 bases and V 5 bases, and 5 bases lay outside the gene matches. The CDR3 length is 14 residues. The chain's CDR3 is CASSDRGESQPQHF. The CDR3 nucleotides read TGTGCCAGCAGTGACAGGGGGGAGAGTCAGCCCCAGCATTTT.

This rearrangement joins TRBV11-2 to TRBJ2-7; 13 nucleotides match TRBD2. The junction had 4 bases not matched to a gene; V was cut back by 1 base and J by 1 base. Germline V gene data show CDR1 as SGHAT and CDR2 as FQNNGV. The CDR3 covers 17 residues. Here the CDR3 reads CASSLVSTSGRSYEQYF. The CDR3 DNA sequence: TGTGCCAGCAGCTTAGTTTCGACTAGCGGGAGGTCCTACGAGCAGTACTTC.

CDR3 bases: TGTGCCAGCCACCCAGAGCGGGTCACAGATACGCAGTATTTT. Amino acid sequence: CASHPERVTDTQYF. This chain connects TRBV28 to TRBJ2-3, with D maybe TRBD2 (6 bases). CDR3 length: 14 amino acids. The germline V and J ends were trimmed by 8 bases and 2 bases, with 14 bases remaining between them. CDR1 and CDR2 from the germline V gene are MDHEN and SYDVKM. The full variable domain, in which reference TRBV28 and TRBJ2-3 provide the parts outside the CDR3, is DVKVTQSSRYLVKRTGEKVFLECVQDMDHENMFWYRQDPGLGLRLIYFSYDVKMKEKGDIPEGYSVSREKKERFSLILESASTNQTSMYLCASHPERVTDTQYFGPGTRLTVL.

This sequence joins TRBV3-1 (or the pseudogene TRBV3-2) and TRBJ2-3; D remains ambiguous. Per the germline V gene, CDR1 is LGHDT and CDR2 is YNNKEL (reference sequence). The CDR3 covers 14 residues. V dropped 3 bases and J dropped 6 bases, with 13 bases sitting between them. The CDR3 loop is CASSQVQVSDTQYF. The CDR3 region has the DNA TGTGCCAGCAGCCAGGTTCAGGTATCGGATACGCAGTATTTT.

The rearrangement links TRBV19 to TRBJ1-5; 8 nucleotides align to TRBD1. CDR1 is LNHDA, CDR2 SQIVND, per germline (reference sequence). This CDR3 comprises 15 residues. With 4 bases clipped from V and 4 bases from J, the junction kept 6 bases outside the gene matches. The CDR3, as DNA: TGTGCCAGTAGTAGACAACAGGGGGGTAATCAGCCCCAGCATTTT. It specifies CASSRQQGGNQPQHF.

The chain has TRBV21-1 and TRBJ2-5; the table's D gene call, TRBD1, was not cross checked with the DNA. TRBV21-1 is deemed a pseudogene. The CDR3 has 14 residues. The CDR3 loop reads CASSKSPRGETQYF. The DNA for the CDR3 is TGTGCCAGCAGCAAGTCCCCCAGGGGGGAGACCCAGTACTTC.

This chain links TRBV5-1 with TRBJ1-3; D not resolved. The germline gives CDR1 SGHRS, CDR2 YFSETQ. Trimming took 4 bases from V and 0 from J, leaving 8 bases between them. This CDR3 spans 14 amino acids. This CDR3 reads CASSPGGSGNTIYF. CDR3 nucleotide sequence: TGCGCCAGCAGCCCAGGTGGCTCTGGAAACACCATATATTTT. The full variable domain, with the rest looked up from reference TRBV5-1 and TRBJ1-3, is KAGVTQTPRYLIKTRGQQVTLSCSPISGHRSVSWYQQTPGQGLQFLFEYFSETQRNKGNFPGRFSGRQFSNSRSEMNVSTLELGDSALYLCASSPGGSGNTIYFGEGSWLTVV.